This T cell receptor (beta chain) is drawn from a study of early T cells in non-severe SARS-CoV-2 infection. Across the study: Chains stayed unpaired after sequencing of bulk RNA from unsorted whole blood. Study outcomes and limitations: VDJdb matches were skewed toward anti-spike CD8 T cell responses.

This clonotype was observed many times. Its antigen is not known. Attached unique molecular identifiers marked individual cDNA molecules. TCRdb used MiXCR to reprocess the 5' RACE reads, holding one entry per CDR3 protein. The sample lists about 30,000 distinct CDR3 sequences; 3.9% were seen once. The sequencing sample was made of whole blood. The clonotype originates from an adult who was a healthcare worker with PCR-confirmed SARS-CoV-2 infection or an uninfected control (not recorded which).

In nucleotides, the CDR3 is TGTGCCAGCAGCCTCAACGTAGGCGGGGACTACGAGCAGTACTTC. It is translated as CASSLNVGGDYEQYF. V usage is TRBV4-2 and J usage is TRBJ2-7, with D tentatively TRBD2 (6 bases). The CDR3 is made up of 15 amino acids. Trimming removed 4 bases at V and 3 bases at J, with 16 bases between. The germline V gene has CDR1 LGHNA and CDR2 YNFKEQ.